The 26 T cell receptor beta chains presented below share a single source sample, sequenced in a study of control samples from healthy donors and cancer patients. Sequenced by immunoSEQ multiplex PCR; TCRdb stores in-frame clones only, minus some. This sample has under 150,000 clones, with around 87% found just once. The specimen was blood. These receptors came from a man aged 35-49 years in good health.

As DNA, the CDR3 is TGCGCCAGCAGCCAACAGGGGGGTCGTACTGAAGCTTTCTTT. This gives the protein CASSQQGGRTEAFF. The chain recombines TRBV4-3 with TRBJ1-1; 7 bases line up with TRBD1. CDR3 length: 14 residues. V trimming: 2 bases; J trimming: 5 bases; junction bases outside the gene matches: 5. Germline assignment: CDR1 LGHNA and CDR2 YSLEER.

The chain links TRBV5-1 to TRBJ2-1; either TRBD1 or TRBD2 may supply D (5 bases each). CDR3 size: 14 residues. Germline V gene lookup returns CDR1 SGHRS and CDR2 YFSETQ. V was shortened by 2 bases and J by 7 bases, with 13 bases between the two germline ends. The CDR3 loop reads CASSFRDGLNEQFF. CDR3 nucleotides: TGCGCCAGCAGCTTCCGGGACGGCCTAAATGAGCAGTTCTTC. The complete variable domain, with remaining parts taken from reference TRBV5-1 and TRBJ2-1, reads KAGVTQTPRYLIKTRGQQVTLSCSPISGHRSVSWYQQTPGQGLQFLFEYFSETQRNKGNFPGRFSGRQFSNSRSEMNVSTLELGDSALYLCASSFRDGLNEQFFGPGTRLTVL.

This clone has just one count. This rearrangement joins TRBV7-5 to TRBJ2-7; the table's D call of TRBD1 was not tested on the DNA. TRBV7-5 corresponds to a pseudogene. CDR3 size: 17 residues. In DNA, the CDR3 is TGTGCCAGAAGCTCGGTGGGACAGAACATACCCACCTACGAGCAGTACTTC. As protein: CARSSVGQNIPTYEQYF.

J is TRBJ1-3 and V is TRBV15, with 7 positions matching TRBD1. The length of the CDR3 is 13 residues. Germline values: CDR1 LNHNV, CDR2 YYDKDF (reference sequence). J lost 7 bases, V lost 5 bases, and 5 bases had no gene match. The CDR3 protein is CATSPQGENTIYF. Written as DNA, the CDR3 is TGTGCCACCAGCCCGCAGGGGGAGAACACCATATATTTT. Drawing the rest from reference TRBV15 and TRBJ1-3, the complete variable domain is DAMVIQNPRYQVTQFGKPVTLSCSQTLNHNVMYWYQQKSSQAPKLLFHYYDKDFNNEADTPDNFQSRRPNTSFCFLDIRSPGLGDTAMYLCATSPQGENTIYFGEGSWLTVV.

This chain uses TRBV5-1 with TRBJ1-4; perhaps TRBD1 as D (6 bases). The germline CDR1 and CDR2 sequences are SGHRS and YFSETQ. The length of the CDR3 is 18 residues. Trimming cost V 1 base and J 0 bases, with 16 bases left between them. The CDR3 region is CASSLRAQGPTTNEKLFF. CDR3 sequence (DNA): TGCGCCAGCAGCTTGCGGGCGCAGGGGCCTACAACTAATGAAAAACTGTTTTTT.

V usage is TRBV14 and J usage is TRBJ1-1; 7 nucleotides match TRBD1. CDR3 length: 15 residues. From germline, CDR1 is SGHDN and CDR2 FVKESK. With V trimmed by 4 bases and J by 3 bases, 8 bases remained unmatched. The CDR3: CASSPTGRPDTEAFF. CDR3 DNA: TGTGCCAGCAGCCCGACAGGGAGGCCCGACACTGAAGCTTTCTTT.

The chain joins TRBV9 to TRBJ2-2; D is perhaps TRBD1 or TRBD2 (6 bases each). Germline-derived CDR1 and CDR2 are SGDLS and YYNGEE. V lost 4 bases, J lost 5 bases, and 15 bases lay in between. The CDR3 spans 15 residues. CDR3 bases: TGTGCCAGCAGCACCTACAGGGCGGGGACCGGGGAGCTGTTTTTT. This gives the protein CASSTYRAGTGELFF.

The rearrangement joins TRBV9 to TRBJ2-3; D is perhaps TRBD1 or TRBD2 (7 bases each). The germline CDR1 and CDR2 sequences are SGDLS and YYNGEE. The CDR3 has 16 amino acids. The V and J ends lost 0 bases and 6 bases respectively, with 17 bases between them. The CDR3 bases are TGTGCCAGCAGCGTAGCCCCAGGGGGGGAAGCGGATACGCAGTATTTT. It specifies CASSVAPGGEADTQYF.

This chain joins TRBV24-1 and TRBJ1-5, with no clear D. The CDR3 is 17 amino acids. The ends were cut back, 4 bases at V and 4 bases at J, with 19 bases in the middle. CDR1 and CDR2 from the germline V gene are KGHDR and SFDVKD. CDR3 amino acids: CATSDSTRPRLNQPQHF. The CDR3 DNA reads as TGTGCCACCAGTGACTCAACAAGGCCCAGGCTTAATCAGCCCCAGCATTTT.

The chain is built from TRBV24-1 and TRBJ2-1, with D perhaps matching TRBD2 (6 bases). Germline loops: CDR1 KGHDR, CDR2 SFDVKD. Trimming pared 4 bases from V and 6 bases from J, leaving 12 bases between. The CDR3 runs 14 residues. The CDR3 loop is CATSEAGTLNEQFF. DNA of the CDR3: TGTGCCACCAGTGAAGCCGGGACTCTCAATGAGCAGTTCTTC.

The chain has TRBV20-1 and TRBJ1-3; D not resolved. This CDR3 has 11 residues. Germline-derived CDR1 and CDR2 are DFQATT and SNEGSKA (reference sequence). Trimming pared 6 bases from V and 4 bases from J, leaving 7 bases between. CDR3 amino acids: CSAPTGNTIYF. CDR3 DNA sequence: TGCAGTGCCCCTACCGGAAACACCATATATTTT.

This chain joins TRBV6-5 and TRBJ2-7, with 11 bases that match TRBD1. The ends lost 4 bases at V and 9 bases at J; junction bases unmatched: 11. Germline V gene sequence: CDR1 MNHEY, CDR2 SVGAGI. The CDR3 sequence is 15 residues long. CDR3 region: CASSSSGTGGRWQYF. CDR3 in DNA: TGTGCCAGCAGTTCCTCCGGGACAGGGGGACGGTGGCAGTACTTC.

V gene TRBV5-4 combines with J gene TRBJ2-7, with 9 bases fitting TRBD2. Germline trimming cut 2 bases from V and 7 bases from J; bases unmatched to any gene: 7. Germline V gene data show CDR1 as SGHNT and CDR2 as YYREEE (reference sequence). The CDR3 sequence is 14 residues long. CDR3 sequence: CASSFAGGPGEQYF. CDR3 bases: TGTGCCAGCAGCTTTGCGGGGGGGCCTGGGGAGCAGTACTTC.

Only one count was recorded for this clone. The rearrangement uses TRBV7-2 and TRBJ2-6, with D possibly TRBD1 on 5 matching bases. V was clipped by 8 bases and J by 0 bases, with 14 bases between them. The CDR3 length is 16 residues. From germline, CDR1 is SGHTA and CDR2 FQGNSA. Written as DNA, the CDR3 is TGTGCCAGCGGACAATTTGTGGGCTCTGGGGCCAACGTCCTGACTTTC. Translation: CASGQFVGSGANVLTF.

The sample holds a few counts of this clone. The genes are TRBV7-9 and TRBJ2-2, with 11 nucleotides matching TRBD2. Germline V CDR1 and CDR2: SEHNR, FQNEAQ (reference sequence). The V and J ends lost 5 bases and 3 bases, in that order; junction bases with no gene match: 5. The CDR3 consists of 16 residues. CDR3 region: CASSRTSGGYTGELFF. The CDR3 nucleotides are TGTGCCAGCAGCCGAACTAGCGGGGGATACACCGGGGAGCTGTTTTTT.

V usage is TRBV21-1 and J usage is TRBJ2-7; the DNA was not compared with TRBD1, the D call given in the table. TRBV21-1 is labeled a pseudogene. The CDR3 sequence is 15 residues long. DNA of the CDR3: TGTGCCAGCAGCAAAGAGGGACAGGGGGCCTACGAGCAGTACTTC. This gives the protein CASSKEGQGAYEQYF.

V gene TRBV5-1 combines with J gene TRBJ1-4, with D possibly matching TRBD1 (6 bases). CDR1 is SGHRS and CDR2 is YFSETQ in the germline V gene. V lost 0 bases, J lost 4 bases, and 13 bases lay in between. CDR3 length: 16 residues. DNA of the CDR3: TGCGCCAGCAGCTTGGCTACCGACAGGTTTAATGAAAAACTGTTTTTT. Amino acid sequence: CASSLATDRFNEKLFF. Full variable domain (rest looked up from reference TRBV5-1 and TRBJ1-4): KAGVTQTPRYLIKTRGQQVTLSCSPISGHRSVSWYQQTPGQGLQFLFEYFSETQRNKGNFPGRFSGRQFSNSRSEMNVSTLELGDSALYLCASSLATDRFNEKLFFGSGTQLSVL.

The V and J genes are TRBV11-3 and TRBJ2-7, with 9 positions matching TRBD1. In germline, CDR1 is SGHNT, CDR2 YENEEA. Trimming at V came to 5 bases and at J to 5 bases, leaving 7 bases not matched to a gene. This CDR3 has 14 residues. The CDR3 bases are TGTGCCAGCAGCCCAGGGACAGGGAGGAACGAGCAGTACTTC. Translating it yields CASSPGTGRNEQYF.

This clone came up once. The chain couples TRBV21-1 to TRBJ2-7; the table's D call, TRBD2, has no DNA check behind it. TRBV21-1 is an annotated pseudogene. The CDR3 length is 14 residues. CDR3 bases: TGTGCCAGCAGCAAAGCGCTGAGGGCCTACGAGCAGTACTTC. Translated, it gives CASSKALRAYEQYF.

The genes are TRBV6-5 and TRBJ2-7; D is tentatively TRBD1 or TRBD2 (6 bases each). The germline CDR1 and CDR2 sequences are MNHEY and SVGAGI. V lost 0 bases and J 3 bases, leaving 12 bases between the germline ends. The CDR3 is 15 amino acids. This chain's CDR3 is CASSYSYGGNYEQYF. As DNA, the CDR3 is TGTGCCAGCAGTTACTCGTACGGGGGCAACTACGAGCAGTACTTC.

Here the CDR3 reads CASSQDIAYEQYF. CDR3 nucleotides: TGTGCCAGCAGCCAAGATATAGCGTACGAGCAGTACTTC. The rearrangement joins TRBV3-1 (or the pseudogene TRBV3-2) to TRBJ2-7; TRBD2 might be the D (5 bases). Trimming removed 0 bases at V and 4 bases at J, with 7 bases between. Germline V gives CDR1 LGHDT, CDR2 YNNKEL (reference sequence). The length of the CDR3 is 13 residues.

This clone has a handful of counts. CDR3 sequence reads: CASSQERQGRGETQYF. CDR3 DNA: TGCGCCAGCAGCCAAGAGAGGCAGGGTAGAGGGGAGACCCAGTACTTC. This chain uses TRBV4-1 with TRBJ2-5; D might be TRBD1 or TRBD2, each matching 5 bases. Germline CDR1 and CDR2: MGHRA and YSYEKL. V lost 0 bases and J 5 bases, leaving 16 bases between the germline ends. The CDR3 consists of 16 residues.

A single count supports this clone. V usage is TRBV10-3 and J usage is TRBJ1-2, with D hard to call. The CDR3 is 16 amino acids. The ends were cut back, 0 bases at V and 2 bases at J, with 13 bases in the middle. Germline CDR1 is ENHRY and CDR2 is SYGVKD. The CDR3 DNA reads as TGTGCCATCAGTGAGTCCGGGGTGAACAGCAACTATGGCTACACCTTC. Protein: CAISESGVNSNYGYTF.

The V call is TRBV10-3, the J call TRBJ1-2; weak D call: TRBD1 (5 bases). The CDR3 consists of 14 residues. Germline CDR1 reads ENHRY; CDR2 reads SYGVKD. Trimming shortened V by 2 bases and J by 8 bases, and 15 bases separated the two germline ends. This CDR3 reads CAISERGAARGYTF. CDR3 nucleotide sequence: TGTGCCATCAGTGAGAGAGGGGCGGCTCGGGGCTACACCTTC.

This chain uses TRBV6-1 with TRBJ1-5; perhaps TRBD1 as D (6 bases). V was cut by 2 bases and J by 1 base, with 9 bases left in between. CDR1 is MNHNS and CDR2 is SASEGT in the germline V gene. This CDR3 comprises 15 residues. The CDR3 nucleotides read TGTGCCAGCAGTGAACCGGGACACAGCAATCAGCCCCAGCATTTT. Residues: CASSEPGHSNQPQHF.

The J gene is TRBJ1-6, the V gene TRBV5-1, with 10 bases lining up with TRBD1. CDR1 SGHRS and CDR2 YFSETQ come from the germline V gene. The CDR3 spans 15 residues. J gave up 7 bases and V 7 bases, and 8 bases lay outside the gene matches. The CDR3 coding sequence is TGCGCCAGCCAACAGACAGGGGGCCGGAATTCACCCCTCCACTTT. It codes for CASQQTGGRNSPLHF.